This T cell receptor (beta chain) was profiled in a study of T cells in Graves' hyperthyroidism and ophthalmopathy. Study-level results: Expanded thyroid clonotypes (above 0.001) were mostly also found in blood.

Researchers amplified the TCR beta CDR3 regions from RNA transcripts. Primed by the HTBI set, a first-round RT-PCR was run on the TCR CDR3. MiXCR, applied by TCRdb to the multiplex PCR reads, yields one record per CDR3 protein. The profile shows roughly 300,000 distinct CDR3 sequences, 25% to 30% of them singletons. There are many counts of this clonotype. Antigen unknown. Losses at the gene ends were 5 bases for V and 4 bases for J; bases not matched to a gene: 14. This CDR3 has 17 residues. The specimen was blood. The chain recombines TRBV12-3 or TRBV12-4 with TRBJ1-5; 7 nucleotides align to TRBD1. The source of this sequence is a man aged 35 to 55 with Graves' hyperthyroidism that later progressed to Graves' ophthalmopathy. Here the CDR3 reads CASSPGNRGRRNQPQHF. The CDR3 DNA sequence: TGTGCCAGCAGTCCCGGAAACAGGGGCCGAAGGAATCAGCCCCAGCATTTT.